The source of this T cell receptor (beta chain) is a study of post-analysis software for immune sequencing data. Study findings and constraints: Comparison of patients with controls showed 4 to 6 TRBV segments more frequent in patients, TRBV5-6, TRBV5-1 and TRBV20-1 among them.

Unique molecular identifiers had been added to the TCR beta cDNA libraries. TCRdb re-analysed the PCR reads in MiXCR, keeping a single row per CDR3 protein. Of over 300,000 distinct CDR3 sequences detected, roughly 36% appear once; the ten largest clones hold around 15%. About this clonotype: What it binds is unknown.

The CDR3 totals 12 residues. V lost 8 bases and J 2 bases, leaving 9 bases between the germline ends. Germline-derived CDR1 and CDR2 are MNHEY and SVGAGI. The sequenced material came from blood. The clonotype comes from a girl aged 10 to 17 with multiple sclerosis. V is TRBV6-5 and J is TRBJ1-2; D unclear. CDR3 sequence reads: CASGDQNYGYTF. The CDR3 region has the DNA TGTGCCAGCGGGGATCAGAACTATGGCTACACCTTC.